The 22 T cell receptor beta chains below come from one sample, sequenced in a study of cytomegalovirus exposure and HLA in healthy donors. The study ran its PCR with 60 Vbeta and 13 Jbeta primers. The data were produced by immunoSEQ multiplex PCR, yet TCRdb's version contains in-frame clones alone and is incomplete. The sample yields approximately 100,000 clones, approximately 85% seen once. Sequenced sample: PBMCs. The receptors come from a man between 25 and 39 years old in good health and CMV-seronegative.

The V and J genes are TRBV9 and TRBJ2-5; no clear D. V was trimmed by 4 bases and J by 5 bases, leaving 18 bases between them. CDR3 size: 15 residues. The germline gives CDR1 SGDLS, CDR2 YYNGEE. The chain's CDR3 is CASSSQVTPSETQYF. DNA for the CDR3: TGTGCCAGCAGCTCTCAGGTCACGCCGTCGGAGACCCAGTACTTC.

This clone was seen just once. This chain joins TRBV28 and TRBJ2-7, with a possible D match to TRBD2 (5 bases). This CDR3 is 12 amino acids long. The V and J ends lost 8 bases and 1 base respectively, with 9 bases between them. Germline CDR1 and CDR2: MDHEN and SYDVKM. CDR3 amino acids: CASGSWSYEQYF. In DNA, the CDR3 is TGTGCCAGCGGGAGTTGGTCCTACGAGCAGTACTTC.

This sequence joins TRBV19 and TRBJ1-5; 7 positions agree with TRBD1. CDR1 is LNHDA and CDR2 is SQIVND in the germline V gene (reference sequence). This CDR3 comprises 16 residues. The junction had 8 bases not matched to a gene; V was cut back by 5 bases and J by 1 base. CDR3 sequence (DNA): TGTGCCAGTAGTCCTCACAGGGGAAAAAGCAATCAGCCCCAGCATTTT. Amino acid sequence: CASSPHRGKSNQPQHF. Complete variable domain (other parts from reference TRBV19 and TRBJ1-5): DGGITQSPKYLFRKEGQNVTLSCEQNLNHDAMYWYRQDPGQGLRLIYYSQIVNDFQKGDIAEGYSVSREKKESFPLTVTSAQKNPTAFYLCASSPHRGKSNQPQHFGDGTRLSIL.

This rearrangement joins TRBV18 to TRBJ1-1; 9 bases fit TRBD1. Germline values: CDR1 KGHSH, CDR2 LQKENI. The V and J ends lost 4 bases and 3 bases, in that order; junction bases with no gene match: 15. The CDR3 has 18 residues. In DNA, the CDR3 is TGTGCCAGCTCACTGGTCCCGGGACAGGGCGCGGGGGACACTGAAGCTTTCTTT. Translated, it gives CASSLVPGQGAGDTEAFF.

This clone was picked up a small number of times. The rearrangement links TRBV9 to TRBJ2-1, with 10 bases identical to TRBD1. This CDR3 region has 15 residues. Germline V CDR1 and CDR2: SGDLS, YYNGEE. V was clipped by 2 bases and J by 6 bases; unmatched bases: 5. CDR3 coding DNA: TGTGCCAGCAGCGTCTCCGGGACAGGGGCCAATGAGCAGTTCTTC. Protein: CASSVSGTGANEQFF.

This clone was found a few times. The genes are TRBV19 and TRBJ2-7; 9 positions match TRBD1. Trimming at V came to 4 bases and at J to 2 bases, leaving 9 bases not matched to a gene. CDR1 and CDR2 (germline): LNHDA, SQIVND (reference sequence). The CDR3 sequence is 16 residues long. Here the CDR3 DNA reads TGTGCCAGTAGTACTGCCGGGACAGGGACCGCCTACGAGCAGTACTTC. This translates into CASSTAGTGTAYEQYF.

The chain links TRBV5-1 to TRBJ2-2, with D uncertain. The CDR3 sequence is 13 residues long. Germline V gives CDR1 SGHRS, CDR2 YFSETQ. V was pared by 1 base and J by 5 bases, with 6 bases between. CDR3 sequence reads: CASSLRETGELFF. The CDR3 DNA follows: TGCGCCAGCAGCTTGAGAGAAACCGGGGAGCTGTTTTTT.

The genes are TRBV28 and TRBJ2-5; no clear D gene. The V gene's germline CDR1 is MDHEN and CDR2 SYDVKM. The V gene lost 2 bases and the J gene lost 4 bases, with 8 bases spanning the gap. The CDR3 length is 13 residues. Here the CDR3 DNA reads TGTGCCAGCAGTTTAAATTCTCCAGAGACCCAGTACTTC. Translating it yields CASSLNSPETQYF.

This sequence joins TRBV27 and TRBJ2-3, with 9 bases that match TRBD1. The CDR3 has 16 amino acids. CDR1 is MNHEY and CDR2 is SMNVEV in the germline V gene (reference sequence). V lost 1 base, J lost 2 bases, and 4 bases stayed unmatched. The CDR3 sequence is CASSLLGQGPTDTQYF. The CDR3 DNA reads TGTGCCAGCAGTTTATTAGGACAGGGGCCCACAGATACGCAGTATTTT.

With regard to this clone: The junction departs from germline at one end; a sequencing error may be responsible. The chain couples TRBV30 to TRBJ2-7, with a weak D call TRBD1 (6 bases). Germline CDR1 reads GTSNPN; CDR2 reads SVGIG (reference sequence). This CDR3 contains 10 residues. The DNA of the CDR3 is TGTGCCTGGTCTACCGGGACACCTCGCTTC. It encodes CAWSTGTPRF.

This clone was seen just once. This is likely a read error, given that the CDR3 carries no conserved phenylalanine or tryptophan at its end. This chain joins TRBV2 and TRBJ1-5, with 9 bases aligning to TRBD1. The V and J ends lost 6 bases and 1 base, in that order; junction bases with no gene match: 4. Germline-derived CDR1 and CDR2 are SNHLY and FYNNEI. The CDR3 runs to 15 residues. CDR3 nucleotide sequence: TGTGCCAGCAGCCGGGACAGGGTAAGCAATCAGCCCCAGCATTAT. As protein: CASSRDRVSNQPQHY.

The chain joins TRBV7-2 to TRBJ1-2; 7 nucleotides align to TRBD1. The V and J ends lost 2 bases and 4 bases, in that order; junction bases with no gene match: 7. This CDR3 comprises 15 residues. Germline assignment: CDR1 SGHTA and CDR2 FQGNSA. The CDR3 loop reads CASSLNRGLGYGYTF. The CDR3 DNA sequence: TGTGCCAGCAGCTTAAACAGGGGACTGGGCTATGGCTACACCTTC.

The chain carries TRBV14 and TRBJ1-2; 7 nucleotides line up with TRBD1. Germline lookup yields CDR1 SGHDN and CDR2 FVKESK. V dropped 4 bases and J dropped 8; count of bases not matched to a gene: 7. The length of the CDR3 is 13 residues. The CDR3 sequence: CASSPRQGEGYTF. The CDR3 DNA sequence: TGTGCCAGCAGCCCCCGACAGGGTGAAGGCTACACCTTC. The variable domain in full, completed from reference TRBV14 and TRBJ1-2, reads EAGVTQFPSHSVIEKGQTVTLRCDPISGHDNLYWYRRVMGKEIKFLLHFVKESKQDESGMPNNRFLAERTGGTYSTLKVQPAELEDSGVYFCASSPRQGEGYTFGSGTRLTVV.

The table lists this clone with a count of one. The chain combines TRBV4-1 with TRBJ2-3; maybe TRBD2 (5 bases). The CDR3 loop spans 16 amino acids. CDR1 and CDR2 (germline): MGHRA, YSYEKL. V was trimmed by 4 bases and J by 1 base, leaving 15 bases between them. The CDR3 sequence is CASSLGLLRGTDTQYF. DNA of the CDR3: TGCGCCAGCAGCCTAGGACTCCTAAGGGGCACAGATACGCAGTATTTT.

The chain recombines TRBV27 with TRBJ2-5, with 9 nucleotides matching TRBD1. Losses at the gene ends were 8 bases for V and 2 bases for J; bases not matched to a gene: 9. The CDR3 runs to 15 residues. Per the germline V gene, CDR1 is MNHEY and CDR2 is SMNVEV (reference sequence). Here the CDR3 DNA reads TGTGCCAGCCGCCGGGACAGGGTACCTCAAGAGACCCAGTACTTC. Residues: CASRRDRVPQETQYF.

The genes are TRBV25-1 and TRBJ2-7, with 7 bases aligning to TRBD1. CDR3 length: 15 amino acids. In germline, CDR1 is MGHDK, CDR2 SYGVNS. V dropped 3 bases and J dropped 0; count of bases not matched to a gene: 5. The CDR3 reads CASSDSWDSSYEQYF. DNA of the CDR3: TGTGCCAGCAGTGACTCCTGGGACAGCTCCTACGAGCAGTACTTC.

The J gene is TRBJ2-5, the V gene TRBV27; 7 nucleotides agree with TRBD1. Looked up from germline, CDR1 is MNHEY and CDR2 is SMNVEV (reference sequence). There are 13 residues in the CDR3. Germline trimming cut 1 base from V and 4 bases from J; bases unmatched to any gene: 0. The CDR3 region has the DNA TGTGCCAGCAGTTTATACAGGGGAGAGACCCAGTACTTC. Residues: CASSLYRGETQYF.

The rearrangement uses TRBV5-6 and TRBJ1-2; tentatively, D is TRBD1 (6 bases). With 0 bases removed from V and 4 bases from J, the gap between germline ends came to 10 bases. The V gene's germline CDR1 is SGHDT and CDR2 YYEEEE. The CDR3 has 14 amino acids. As DNA, the CDR3 is TGTGCCAGCAGCTTGGATAGGGGGACCTATGGCTACACCTTC. It encodes CASSLDRGTYGYTF.

V usage is TRBV7-9 and J usage is TRBJ1-2, with D possibly being TRBD1 (5 bases). Per the germline V gene, CDR1 is SEHNR and CDR2 is FQNEAQ (reference sequence). Trimming removed 3 bases at V and 3 bases at J, with 8 bases between. There are 13 residues in the CDR3. Written as DNA, the CDR3 is TGTGCCAGCAGCTTTGGGGGGGACTATGGCTACACCTTC. It translates to CASSFGGDYGYTF.

The V call is TRBV6-1, the J call TRBJ2-7; TRBD1 matches at 8 bases. The germline V gene encodes CDR1 MNHNS and CDR2 SASEGT. This CDR3 contains 15 residues. V trimming: 2 bases; J trimming: 0 bases; junction bases outside the gene matches: 3. As DNA, the CDR3 is TGTGCCAGCAGTGAACAGCAGGGGGCCTCCTACGAGCAGTACTTC. Its translation is CASSEQQGASYEQYF.

The chain combines TRBV15 with TRBJ1-1, with TRBD1 matching over 7 bases. The CDR3 has 17 residues. Per the germline V gene, CDR1 is LNHNV and CDR2 is YYDKDF (reference sequence). J lost 9 bases, V lost 0 bases, and 16 bases had no gene match. DNA for the CDR3: TGTGCCACCAGCAGAGATCTACTAGGAGAGGGGGCCAGCAAAGCTTTCTTT. It specifies CATSRDLLGEGASKAFF. The full variable domain, rest sourced from reference TRBV15 and TRBJ1-1, is DAMVIQNPRYQVTQFGKPVTLSCSQTLNHNVMYWYQQKSSQAPKLLFHYYDKDFNNEADTPDNFQSRRPNTSFCFLDIRSPGLGDTAMYLCATSRDLLGEGASKAFFGQGTRLTVV.

This clone has just one count. The chain couples TRBV4-1 to TRBJ2-5; TRBD2 matches 11 bases. The V segment lost 0 bases and the J segment 2 bases; nucleotides outside the gene matches: 2. Germline V CDR1 and CDR2: MGHRA, YSYEKL. There are 16 residues in the CDR3. CDR3 in amino acids: CASSQDSGGVQETQYF. The CDR3 DNA follows: TGCGCCAGCAGCCAAGATAGCGGGGGGGTGCAAGAGACCCAGTACTTC.